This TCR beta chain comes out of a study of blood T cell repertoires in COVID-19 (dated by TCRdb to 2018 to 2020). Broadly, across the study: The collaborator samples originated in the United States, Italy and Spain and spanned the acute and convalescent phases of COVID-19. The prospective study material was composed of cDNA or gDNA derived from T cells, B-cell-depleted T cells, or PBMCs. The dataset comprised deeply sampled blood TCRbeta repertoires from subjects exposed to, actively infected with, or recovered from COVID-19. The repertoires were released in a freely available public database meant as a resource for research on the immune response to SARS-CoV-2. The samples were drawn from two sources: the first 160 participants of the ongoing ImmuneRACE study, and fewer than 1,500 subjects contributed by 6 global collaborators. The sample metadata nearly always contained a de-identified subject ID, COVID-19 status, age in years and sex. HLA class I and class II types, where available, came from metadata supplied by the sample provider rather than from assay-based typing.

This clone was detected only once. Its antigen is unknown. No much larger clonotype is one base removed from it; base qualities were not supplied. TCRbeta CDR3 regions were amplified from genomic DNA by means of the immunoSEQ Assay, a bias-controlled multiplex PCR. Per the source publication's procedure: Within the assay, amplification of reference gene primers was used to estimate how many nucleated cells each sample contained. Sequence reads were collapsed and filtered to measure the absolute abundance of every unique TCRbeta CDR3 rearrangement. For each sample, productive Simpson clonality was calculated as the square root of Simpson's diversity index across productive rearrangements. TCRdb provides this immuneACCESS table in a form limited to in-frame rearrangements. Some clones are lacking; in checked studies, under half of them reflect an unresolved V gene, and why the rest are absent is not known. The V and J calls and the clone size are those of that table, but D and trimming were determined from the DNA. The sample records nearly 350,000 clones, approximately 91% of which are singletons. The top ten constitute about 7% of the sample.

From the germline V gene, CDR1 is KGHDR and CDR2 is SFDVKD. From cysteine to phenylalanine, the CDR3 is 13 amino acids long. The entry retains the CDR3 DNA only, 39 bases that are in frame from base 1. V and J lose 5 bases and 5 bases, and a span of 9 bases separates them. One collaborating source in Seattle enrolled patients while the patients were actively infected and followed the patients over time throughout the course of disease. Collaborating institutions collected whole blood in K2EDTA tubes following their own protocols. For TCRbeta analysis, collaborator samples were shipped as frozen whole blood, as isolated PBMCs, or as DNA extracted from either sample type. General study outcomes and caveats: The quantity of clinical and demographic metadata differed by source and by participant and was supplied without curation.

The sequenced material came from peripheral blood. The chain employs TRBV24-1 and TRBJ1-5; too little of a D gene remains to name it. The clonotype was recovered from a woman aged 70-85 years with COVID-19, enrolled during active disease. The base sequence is TGTGCCACCAGTGGCTCAGAGGATCAGCCCCAGCATTTT. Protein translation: CATSGSEDQPQHF.